This TCR beta chain came from a study of early T cells in non-severe SARS-CoV-2 infection. Study overall: Sequencing of unsorted whole blood was done on bulk RNA, leaving chains unpaired.

Trimming at V came to 9 bases and at J to 8 bases, leaving 19 bases not matched to a gene. The CDR3 totals 17 residues. Looked up from germline, CDR1 is LNHDA and CDR2 is SQIVND (reference sequence). This clonotype was recorded many times. TCRdb re-called the 5' RACE reads through MiXCR, storing one row per CDR3 protein. This table holds under 65,000 distinct CDR3 sequences, less than 15% found once. The gene calls are TRBV19 and TRBJ1-4, with 9 nucleotides matching TRBD1. Specimen: whole blood, collected at baseline. This TCR came from an adult who was a healthcare worker with PCR-confirmed SARS-CoV-2 infection or an uninfected control (not recorded which). The CDR3 sequence is CASEDRDRATFGEKLFF. The CDR3, as DNA: TGTGCCAGCGAAGACCGGGACAGGGCTACCTTTGGGGAAAAACTGTTTTTT.